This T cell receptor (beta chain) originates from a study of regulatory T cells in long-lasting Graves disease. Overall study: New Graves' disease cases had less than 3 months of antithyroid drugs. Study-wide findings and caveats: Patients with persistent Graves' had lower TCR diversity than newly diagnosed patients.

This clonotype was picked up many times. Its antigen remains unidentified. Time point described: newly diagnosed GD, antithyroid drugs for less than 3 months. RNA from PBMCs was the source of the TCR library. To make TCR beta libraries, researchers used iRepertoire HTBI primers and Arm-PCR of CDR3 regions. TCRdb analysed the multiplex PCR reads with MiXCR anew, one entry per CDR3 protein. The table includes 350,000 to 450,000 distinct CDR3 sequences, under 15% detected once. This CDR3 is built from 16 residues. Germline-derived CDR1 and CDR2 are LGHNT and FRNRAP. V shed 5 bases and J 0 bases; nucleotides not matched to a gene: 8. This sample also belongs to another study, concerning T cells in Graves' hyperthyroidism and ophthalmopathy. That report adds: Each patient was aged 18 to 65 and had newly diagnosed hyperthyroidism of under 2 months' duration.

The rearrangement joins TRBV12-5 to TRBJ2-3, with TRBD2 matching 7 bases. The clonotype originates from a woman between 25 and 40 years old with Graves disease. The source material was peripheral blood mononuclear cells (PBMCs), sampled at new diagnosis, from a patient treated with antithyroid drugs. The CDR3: CASGHPLAASTDTQYF. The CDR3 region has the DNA TGTGCTAGTGGTCATCCTCTAGCGGCGAGCACAGATACGCAGTATTTT.